This T cell receptor (beta chain) came from a study of T cells in localized non-small cell lung cancer. Study results and limitations: Appearing in adjacent lung were a median about 60 of the top 100 tumor clones. Clonality peaked in uninvolved adjacent lung rather than tumor. Heterogeneity remains possible because sequencing was limited to only one tumor region.

This clone appeared a few times. Its antigen is not identified. Method: immunoSEQ multiplex PCR; TCRdb's copy keeps in-frame clones and lacks some. The sample records thousands of clones, 30% to 40% being singletons. The CDR3 has 15 amino acids. Deletions cut 7 bases from V and 4 bases from J, with 19 bases between. Germline values: CDR1 SGHNT, CDR2 YENEEA. This specimen consisted of lung tumor tissue, obtained before any cancer treatment. The sequence derives from a female donor aged 60 or older with stage I lung adenocarcinoma. The rearrangement links TRBV11-3 to TRBJ1-1, with no clear D. CDR3 nucleotides: TGTGCCAGCACCTCCTTACAAAACCTACCCACTGAAGCTTTCTTT. Translating it yields CASTSLQNLPTEAFF.